The clone carrying this T cell receptor beta chain was counted a single time. The record originates from a study of blood T cell repertoires in COVID-19. Background on the study: Samples came from the United States, Italy and Spain, spanning acute and convalescent COVID-19. PBMCs, B-cell-depleted T cells, or T cells were the source of the cDNA or gDNA that made up the material.

Trimming cost V 8 bases and J 1 base, with 9 bases left between them. The CDR3 has 13 residues. The germline V gene encodes CDR1 MNHEY and CDR2 SVGAGI. In the original analysis: Using reference gene primer amplification, nucleated cell counts were estimated. TCRdb's table, derived via immunoSEQ multiplex PCR, lists solely in-frame clones and lacks some. V, J and clone size are those of that table, while D and trimming were read from the DNA. The repertoire includes around 24,000 clones, approximately 85% of them detected once, and approximately 30% sits in the top ten. The TCR originated in a human donor with active COVID-19. The donor label of this sample is uncertain. The sample was peripheral blood. The V and J genes are TRBV6-5 and TRBJ1-5, with D hard to call. In nucleotides, the CDR3 is TGTGCCAGCCGAAGAGGCAGCAATCAGCCCCAGCATTTT. Translating it yields CASRRGSNQPQHF.